These 21 T cell receptor beta chains originate from one sample sequenced in a study of low-dose radiotherapy and immunotherapy resistance in tumors. cDNA synthesis used a TRAV/TRBV-specific primer set for both chains. A roughly 20-cycle PCR with a constant-region primer and V-primer adapter amplified TCRs. TCRdb reanalysed the reads using MiXCR and keeps one entry per CDR3 protein. Here the sample spans 14,000 to 15,000 distinct CDR3 sequences, under 60% being singletons. Source of these receptors: a human donor with advanced metastatic prostate, ovarian, gallbladder or colorectal cancer (not recorded which). This table probably holds off-target reads from a library built for another chain.

The V gene is TRBV12-3 or TRBV12-4, the J gene TRBJ2-1; 11 bases agree with TRBD2. The V gene end was trimmed by 5 bases and the J gene end by 8 bases; junction bases not matched to a gene: 8. The CDR3 sequence is 15 residues long. The CDR3 reads CASSRLAGGPYEQFF. DNA for the CDR3: TGTGCCAGCAGTAGATTAGCGGGAGGGCCTTATGAGCAGTTCTTC.

This sequence joins TRBV7-2 and TRBJ2-3; 8 positions match TRBD1. The germline gives CDR1 SGHTA, CDR2 FQGNSA. The length of the CDR3 is 17 residues. V lost 2 bases and J lost 0; bases outside the gene matches: 7. The CDR3 sequence: CASSLNGQGLSTDTQYF. The CDR3 DNA reads as TGTGCCAGCAGCTTAAATGGACAGGGATTGAGCACAGATACGCAGTATTTT.

The sample holds a few counts of this clonotype. The DNA of the CDR3 is TGCGCCAGCAGCTTGGAACCAGGGGTAAGCTCCTACGAGCAGTACTTC. Its translation: CASSLEPGVSSYEQYF. The chain is built from TRBV5-1 and TRBJ2-7; TRBD1 is a possible D gene (6 bases). The CDR3 contains 16 residues. Germline V CDR1 and CDR2: SGHRS, YFSETQ. With 0 bases removed from V and 0 bases from J, the gap between germline ends came to 13 bases. The full variable domain, in which reference TRBV5-1 and TRBJ2-7 provide the parts outside the CDR3, is KAGVTQTPRYLIKTRGQQVTLSCSPISGHRSVSWYQQTPGQGLQFLFEYFSETQRNKGNFPGRFSGRQFSNSRSEMNVSTLELGDSALYLCASSLEPGVSSYEQYFGPGTRLTVT.

A few counts support this clonotype. The V gene is TRBV7-6, the J gene TRBJ2-7; D tentatively reads TRBD1 or TRBD2 (5 bases each). Germline assignment: CDR1 SGHVS and CDR2 FNYEAQ. This CDR3 has 17 amino acids. V lost 4 bases and J lost 3, with 22 bases in between. The DNA for the CDR3 is TGTGCCAGCAGCTCACACTCCGGGACGGAAGGATTCTACGAGCAGTACTTC. Protein product: CASSSHSGTEGFYEQYF.

This clonotype was seen more than once but under ten times. The CDR3 DNA follows: TGTGCCAGCAGTCCCGGACAGGGGGGACGTATTAGCACTGAAGCTTTCTTT. Residues: CASSPGQGGRISTEAFF. The rearrangement uses TRBV6-2 or TRBV6-3 and TRBJ1-1, with TRBD1 matching over 10 bases. Germline V gene lookup returns CDR1 MNHEY and CDR2 SVGEGT. CDR3 length: 17 residues. Losses at the gene ends were 5 bases for V and 4 bases for J; bases not matched to a gene: 13.

This clonotype was counted between two and nine times. This chain connects TRBV5-1 to TRBJ2-1; TRBD1 matches at 9 bases. The germline CDR1 and CDR2 sequences are SGHRS and YFSETQ. The CDR3 is 14 residues long. V was pared by 2 bases and J by 7 bases, with 4 bases of the junction left unmatched. In DNA form, the CDR3 reads TGCGCCAGCAGCTTTGGACAGGGGACGAATGAGCAGTTCTTC. Residues: CASSFGQGTNEQFF.

There are a few counts of this clonotype. This chain uses TRBV10-1 with TRBJ2-7, with D possibly TRBD1 on 5 matching bases. The germline CDR1 and CDR2 sequences are WNHNN and SYGVQD (reference sequence). The CDR3 has 14 amino acids. V shed 0 bases and J shed 3 bases, with 9 bases lying between them. The CDR3 sequence is CASSESGRDYEQYF. In DNA, the CDR3 is TGCGCCAGCAGTGAGTCGGGCAGGGACTACGAGCAGTACTTC.

The chain joins TRBV5-4 to TRBJ1-2; D possibly corresponds to TRBD1 (5 bases). The germline V gene encodes CDR1 SGHNT and CDR2 YYREEE (reference sequence). The CDR3 length is 14 residues. Trimming cost V 4 bases and J 1 base, with 11 bases left between them. The CDR3 is CASSVIQDNYGYTF. As DNA, the CDR3 is TGTGCCAGCAGCGTAATACAGGATAACTATGGCTACACCTTC.

The chain joins TRBV3-1 to TRBJ2-1, with 7 bases aligning to TRBD2. The CDR3 is made up of 15 amino acids. Looked up from germline, CDR1 is LGHDT and CDR2 is YNNKEL (reference sequence). The V and J ends lost 4 bases and 3 bases, in that order; junction bases with no gene match: 6. CDR3 in DNA: TGTGCCAGCAGCCTACTGAGCGGGAACTACAATGAGCAGTTCTTC. This translates into CASSLLSGNYNEQFF.

In this sample, this clonotype turned up a few times. This rearrangement joins TRBV14 to TRBJ2-1; 7 bases fit TRBD1. The CDR3 contains 14 residues. V dropped 4 bases and J dropped 7; count of bases not matched to a gene: 7. CDR1 and CDR2 (germline): SGHDN, FVKESK. Here the CDR3 DNA reads TGTGCCAGCAGCCCCGGACAGGTCTGGAATGAGCAGTTCTTC. This codes for CASSPGQVWNEQFF. The variable domain in full, with the rest retrieved from reference TRBV14 and TRBJ2-1, is EAGVTQFPSHSVIEKGQTVTLRCDPISGHDNLYWYRRVMGKEIKFLLHFVKESKQDESGMPNNRFLAERTGGTYSTLKVQPAELEDSGVYFCASSPGQVWNEQFFGPGTRLTVL.

This rearrangement joins TRBV18 to TRBJ1-5, with D perhaps TRBD1 (5 bases). CDR1 and CDR2 (germline): KGHSH, LQKENI. Trimming left V 8 bases short and J 0 bases short, with 20 bases between. CDR3 length equals 17 residues. Here the CDR3 reads CASTFLPRGDSNQPQHF. The CDR3 region has the DNA TGTGCCAGCACATTCCTTCCGAGGGGAGATAGCAATCAGCCCCAGCATTTT.

This rearrangement joins TRBV6-2 or TRBV6-3 to TRBJ1-1, with D possibly being TRBD1 (5 bases). Trimming took off 5 bases at V and 0 bases at J, with 13 bases between the two ends. The CDR3 runs to 15 residues. The germline V gene encodes CDR1 MNHEY and CDR2 SVGEGT. CDR3 in DNA: TGTGCCAGCAGTGAAGCCGGGACGATGAACACTGAAGCTTTCTTT. As protein: CASSEAGTMNTEAFF.

This clonotype has only a few counts. The chain uses TRBV4-2 and TRBJ1-2; TRBD1 is a possible D gene (5 bases). V was clipped by 0 bases and J by 4 bases, with 15 bases between them. Germline V CDR1 and CDR2: LGHNA, YNFKEQ. This CDR3 has 16 residues. The CDR3 coding sequence is TGTGCCAGCAGCCAAGATCCGGAGGCAGGGACCTATGGCTACACCTTC. Residues: CASSQDPEAGTYGYTF.

This clonotype occurred a few times. The gene calls are TRBV5-6 and TRBJ2-5; no reliable D call. The germline V gene encodes CDR1 SGHDT and CDR2 YYEEEE. This CDR3 region has 14 residues. V was cut by 3 bases and J by 0 bases, with 9 bases left in between. Written as DNA, the CDR3 is TGTGCCAGCAGCTCGGATGCAGACCAAGAGACCCAGTACTTC. Translation gives CASSSDADQETQYF.

The genes are TRBV6-5 and TRBJ2-2; D unclear. Germline values: CDR1 MNHEY, CDR2 SVGAGI. The CDR3 is 13 amino acids. V was cut by 7 bases and J by 4 bases, with 10 bases left in between. CDR3 in DNA: TGTGCCAGCACGGTTCCAGGCACCGGGGAGCTGTTTTTT. Translation: CASTVPGTGELFF.

CDR3 coding DNA: TGTGCCAGTGGCAGCCATCTACTACAAGAGACCCAGTACTTC. Amino acid sequence: CASGSHLLQETQYF. V is TRBV19 and J is TRBJ2-5, with unresolved D. V was shortened by 8 bases and J by 2 bases, with 15 bases between the two germline ends. This CDR3 comprises 14 residues. The germline gives CDR1 LNHDA, CDR2 SQIVND (reference sequence). Combining the CDR3 with reference TRBV19 and TRBJ2-5 gives the whole variable domain DGGITQSPKYLFRKEGQNVTLSCEQNLNHDAMYWYRQDPGQGLRLIYYSQIVNDFQKGDIAEGYSVSREKKESFPLTVTSAQKNPTAFYLCASGSHLLQETQYFGPGTRLLVL.

This clonotype was counted only a few times. This rearrangement joins TRBV12-3 or TRBV12-4 to TRBJ2-2; D is unclear. V was shortened by 1 base and J by 6 bases, with 3 bases between the two germline ends. This CDR3 contains 12 residues. The DNA of the CDR3 is TGTGCCAGCAGTTTAGACGCCGGGGAGCTGTTTTTT. Translation: CASSLDAGELFF.

The CDR3 DNA sequence: TGCGCCAGCAGCCTAGCGCGGACAGGGTTTCAGCCCCAGCATTTT. Protein sequence: CASSLARTGFQPQHF. The chain combines TRBV4-1 with TRBJ1-5, with 8 bases aligning to TRBD1. Germline V gives CDR1 MGHRA, CDR2 YSYEKL. J was trimmed by 6 bases and V by 4 bases; bases with no gene match: 8. The CDR3 totals 15 residues.

The gene calls are TRBV6-6 and TRBJ1-2; D perhaps matches TRBD1 (5 bases). Trimming took 5 bases from V and 2 from J, leaving 9 bases between them. The germline gives CDR1 MNHNY, CDR2 SVGAGI (reference sequence). The CDR3 is 13 amino acids. The CDR3 is CASSEAGNYGYTF. Written as DNA, the CDR3 is TGTGCCAGCAGTGAAGCAGGGAACTATGGCTACACCTTC.

The chain links TRBV7-2 to TRBJ2-5; TRBD2 matches at 15 bases. Trimming took 5 bases from V and 3 from J; bases not matched to a gene: 4. Germline V gene lookup returns CDR1 SGHTA and CDR2 FQGNSA. This CDR3 is built from 16 residues. In DNA, the CDR3 is TGTGCCAGCAGCCAGGGACTAGCGGGGGGAGAAGAGACCCAGTACTTC. This codes for CASSQGLAGGEETQYF. Based on the CDR3 plus reference TRBV7-2 and TRBJ2-5, the full variable domain is GAGVSQSPSNKVTEKGKDVELRCDPISGHTALYWYRQSLGQGLEFLIYFQGNSAPDKSGLPSDRFSAERTGGSVSTLTIQRTQQEDSAVYLCASSQGLAGGEETQYFGPGTRLLVL.

V and J are TRBV3-1 and TRBJ2-7; D unresolved. The CDR3 length is 15 residues. V was trimmed by 0 bases and J by 2 bases, leaving 11 bases between them. CDR1 LGHDT and CDR2 YNNKEL come from the germline V gene (reference sequence). The CDR3 coding sequence is TGTGCCAGCAGCCAAGATGAAATAGGACCCTACGAGCAGTACTTC. This codes for CASSQDEIGPYEQYF.